The source of this T cell receptor (beta chain) is a study of T cell repertoires in cytomegalovirus infection. On the study more broadly: Through public TCR beta signatures, both CMV infection and matching HLA type were indicated.

MiXCR was run by TCRdb on the reads, yielding one entry per CDR3 protein. The table shows about 530,000 distinct CDR3 sequences, with about a quarter occurring only once. Germline assignment: CDR1 SQVTM and CDR2 ANQGSEA. The germline V and J ends were trimmed by 2 bases and 2 bases, with 11 bases remaining between them. This CDR3 has 14 amino acids. Sequenced sample: PBMCs. The receptor was derived from a human donor in good health (CMV status not recorded). Some clones in this sample may be carry-over from other donors' samples. This chain uses TRBV29-1 with TRBJ2-3; possible D gene TRBD2, 5 bases. In nucleotides, the CDR3 is TGCAGCGTTGAAAGGAGCGGACCCACAGATACGCAGTATTTT. It yields the protein CSVERSGPTDTQYF.